Below, 5 T cell receptor beta chains from the same sample are listed, as sequenced in a study of graft-versus-host responses after intestinal transplantation. The table came from immunoSEQ multiplex PCR; TCRdb's copy has only in-frame clones and leaves some out. This table has just under 65,000 clones, 90% to 95% appearing once. Their cognate antigens are unknown. The starting material was unstimulated CD8+ T cells sorted from spleen or lymph node cells, obtained before transplant. Receptors originate from a human donor who was the organ donor for an intestinal transplant.

The gene calls are TRBV7-3 and TRBJ1-2, with 7 bases identical to TRBD1. Germline CDR1 SGHTA, CDR2 FQGTGA. J was trimmed by 8 bases and V by 1 base; bases with no gene match: 10. The CDR3 covers 15 residues. The CDR3 region has the DNA TGTGCCAGCAGCTTAATTGGAGGGGGCGCGGACGGCTACACCTTC. Its protein product is CASSLIGGGADGYTF.

V gene TRBV30 combines with J gene TRBJ2-5; D remains ambiguous. CDR3 length equals 12 residues. Germline V gene lookup returns CDR1 GTSNPN and CDR2 SVGIG (reference sequence). Deletions cut 7 bases from V and 5 bases from J, with 14 bases between. CDR3 nucleotide sequence: TGTGCCTCCCTTCGCACCCAGGAGACCCAGTACTTC. It encodes CASLRTQETQYF.

The chain links TRBV14 to TRBJ2-3; possible D gene TRBD2, 7 bases. Deletions cut 0 bases from V and 6 bases from J, with 16 bases between. Germline lookup yields CDR1 SGHDN and CDR2 FVKESK. This CDR3 contains 16 residues. CDR3 amino acids: CASSQDTWGGRDTQYF. CDR3 in DNA: TGTGCCAGCAGCCAAGATACGTGGGGGGGGCGCGATACGCAGTATTTT.

The V and J genes are TRBV6-1 and TRBJ1-1, with a tentative D call TRBD1 (5 bases). Per germline, CDR1 MNHNS and CDR2 SASEGT. The CDR3 is 16 amino acids. With 2 bases removed from V and 4 bases from J, the gap between germline ends came to 17 bases. As DNA, the CDR3 is TGTGCCAGCAGTGAAAGTACCCCAGGGAAGGGCACTGAAGCTTTCTTT. Encoded protein: CASSESTPGKGTEAFF.

This rearrangement joins TRBV19 to TRBJ2-1; D call uncertain. The V and J ends lost 5 bases and 2 bases respectively, with 7 bases between them. Germline V gene lookup returns CDR1 LNHDA and CDR2 SQIVND (reference sequence). The CDR3 is 13 residues long. CDR3 in DNA: TGTGCCAGTAGTTACACCACCTACAATGAGCAGTTCTTC. It specifies CASSYTTYNEQFF.